The sequence of this T cell receptor beta chain was determined in a study of early T cells in non-severe SARS-CoV-2 infection. There are a few counts of this clonotype. This CDR3 region has 15 residues. Per germline, CDR1 SGHTA and CDR2 FQGNSA. Deletions cut 3 bases from V and 1 base from J, with 12 bases between. TCRdb ran MiXCR on the 5' RACE reads and lists one entry per CDR3 protein. The sample has around 58,000 distinct CDR3 sequences; around 7.7% are singletons. This TCR came from an adult who was a healthcare worker with PCR-confirmed SARS-CoV-2 infection or an uninfected control (not recorded which). The rearrangement links TRBV7-2 to TRBJ2-5; D is ambiguous. The source was whole blood, collected at baseline. The CDR3 nucleotides read TGTGCCAGCAGCTTTTTTGTGGCGGCCCAAGAGACCCAGTACTTC. Translation gives CASSFFVAAQETQYF.